This T cell receptor beta chain came from a study of blood T cell repertoires in COVID-19. As for the study in general: COVID-19 samples collected from the United States, Italy and Spain covered acute and convalescent phases. Sources were T cells, B-cell-depleted T cells, or PBMCs; the material itself was cDNA or gDNA.

V was shortened by 5 bases and J by 0 bases, with 13 bases between the two germline ends. The germline V gene encodes CDR1 MNHNY and CDR2 SVGAGI (reference sequence). CDR3 length: 16 residues. Measured with immunoSEQ multiplex PCR; TCRdb has only the in-frame clones, and not every one. The sample lists 65,000 to 85,000 clones; approximately 78% were seen once. This TCR came from a woman aged 55-75 years with acute or convalescent COVID-19. The sample was peripheral blood. The chain has TRBV6-6 and TRBJ2-2, with D perhaps matching TRBD2 (6 bases). CDR3 in DNA: TGTGCCAGCAGTGGCAGGGTAGCGGCGAACACCGGGGAGCTGTTTTTT. Translating gives CASSGRVAANTGELFF.